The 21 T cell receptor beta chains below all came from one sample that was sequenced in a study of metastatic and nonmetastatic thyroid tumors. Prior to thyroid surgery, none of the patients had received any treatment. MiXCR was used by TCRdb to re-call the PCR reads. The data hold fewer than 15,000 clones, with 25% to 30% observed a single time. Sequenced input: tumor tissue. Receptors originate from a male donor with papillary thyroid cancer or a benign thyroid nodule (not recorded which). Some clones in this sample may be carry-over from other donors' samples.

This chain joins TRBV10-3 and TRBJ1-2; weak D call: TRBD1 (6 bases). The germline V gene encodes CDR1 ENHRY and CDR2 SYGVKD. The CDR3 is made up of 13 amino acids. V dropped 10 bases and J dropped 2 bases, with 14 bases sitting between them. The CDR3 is CATQGGQNYGYTF. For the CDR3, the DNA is TGTGCCACTCAAGGGGGGCAAAACTATGGCTACACCTTC.

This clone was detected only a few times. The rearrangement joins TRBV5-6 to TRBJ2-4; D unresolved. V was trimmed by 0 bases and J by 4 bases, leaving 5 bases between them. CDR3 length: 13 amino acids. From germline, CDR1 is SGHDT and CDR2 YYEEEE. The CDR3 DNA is TGTGCCAGCAGCTTGGCCTTGAAAAACATTCAGTACTTC. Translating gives CASSLALKNIQYF.

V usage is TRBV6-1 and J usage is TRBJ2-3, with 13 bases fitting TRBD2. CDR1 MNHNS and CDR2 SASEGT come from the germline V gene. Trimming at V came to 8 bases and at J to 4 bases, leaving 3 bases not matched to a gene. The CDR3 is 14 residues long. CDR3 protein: CASRTSGRSDTQYF. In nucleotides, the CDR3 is TGTGCCAGCCGGACTAGCGGGAGATCAGATACGCAGTATTTT.

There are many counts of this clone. The CDR3 here is CASRPAGGGTYEQYF. CDR3 DNA sequence: TGTGCCAGCAGGCCCGCGGGCGGGGGGACCTACGAGCAGTACTTC. The chain employs TRBV6-1 and TRBJ2-7; TRBD2 matches at 8 bases. This CDR3 is built from 15 residues. Trimming at V came to 6 bases and at J to 2 bases, leaving 9 bases not matched to a gene. Germline V gene sequence: CDR1 MNHNS, CDR2 SASEGT.

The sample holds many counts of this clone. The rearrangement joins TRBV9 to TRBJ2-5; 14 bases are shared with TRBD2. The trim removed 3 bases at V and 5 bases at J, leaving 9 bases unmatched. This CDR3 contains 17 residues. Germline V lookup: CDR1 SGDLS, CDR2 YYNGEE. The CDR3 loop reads CASSEATSGRAGETQYF. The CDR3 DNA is TGTGCCAGCAGCGAAGCGACTAGCGGGAGGGCGGGGGAGACCCAGTACTTC.

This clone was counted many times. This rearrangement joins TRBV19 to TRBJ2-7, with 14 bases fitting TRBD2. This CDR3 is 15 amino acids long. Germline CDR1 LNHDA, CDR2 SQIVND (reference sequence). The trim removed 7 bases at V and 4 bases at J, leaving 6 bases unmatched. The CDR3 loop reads CASTNWTSGGYEQYF. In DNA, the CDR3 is TGTGCCAGTACCAATTGGACTAGCGGGGGGTACGAGCAGTACTTC.

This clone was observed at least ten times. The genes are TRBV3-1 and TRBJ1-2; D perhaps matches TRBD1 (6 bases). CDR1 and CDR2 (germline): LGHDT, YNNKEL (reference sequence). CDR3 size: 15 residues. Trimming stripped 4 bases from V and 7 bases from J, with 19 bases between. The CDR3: CASSPEGGRRSGYTF. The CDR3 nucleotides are TGTGCCAGCAGCCCCGAAGGGGGGCGCAGAAGTGGCTACACCTTC.

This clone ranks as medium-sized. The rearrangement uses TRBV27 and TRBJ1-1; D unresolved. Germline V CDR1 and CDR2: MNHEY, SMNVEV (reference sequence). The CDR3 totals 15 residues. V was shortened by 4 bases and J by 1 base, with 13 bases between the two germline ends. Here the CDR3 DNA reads TGTGCCAGCAGTTCGGTGGAAACTTGGAACACTGAAGCTTTCTTT. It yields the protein CASSSVETWNTEAFF.

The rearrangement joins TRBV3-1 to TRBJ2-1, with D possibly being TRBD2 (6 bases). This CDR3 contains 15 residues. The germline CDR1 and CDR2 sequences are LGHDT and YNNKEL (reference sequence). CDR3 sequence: CSGSQEVAVYNEQFF. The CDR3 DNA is TGTTCCGGCAGCCAAGAGGTAGCGGTTTACAATGAGCAGTTCTTC.

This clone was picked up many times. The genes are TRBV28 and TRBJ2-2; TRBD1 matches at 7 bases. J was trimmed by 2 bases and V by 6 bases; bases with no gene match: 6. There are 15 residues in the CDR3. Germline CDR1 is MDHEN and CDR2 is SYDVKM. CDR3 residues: CASRLYRGNTGELFF. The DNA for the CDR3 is TGTGCCAGCAGACTTTACAGGGGTAACACCGGGGAGCTGTTTTTT. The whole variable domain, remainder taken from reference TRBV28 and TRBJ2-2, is DVKVTQSSRYLVKRTGEKVFLECVQDMDHENMFWYRQDPGLGLRLIYFSYDVKMKEKGDIPEGYSVSREKKERFSLILESASTNQTSMYLCASRLYRGNTGELFFGEGSRLTVL.

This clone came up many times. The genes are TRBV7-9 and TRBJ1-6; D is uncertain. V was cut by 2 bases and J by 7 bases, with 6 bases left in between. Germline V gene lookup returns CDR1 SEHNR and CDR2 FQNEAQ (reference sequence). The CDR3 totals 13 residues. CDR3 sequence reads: CASSLSGNSPLHF. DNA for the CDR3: TGTGCCAGCAGCTTATCGGGGAATTCACCCCTCCACTTT.

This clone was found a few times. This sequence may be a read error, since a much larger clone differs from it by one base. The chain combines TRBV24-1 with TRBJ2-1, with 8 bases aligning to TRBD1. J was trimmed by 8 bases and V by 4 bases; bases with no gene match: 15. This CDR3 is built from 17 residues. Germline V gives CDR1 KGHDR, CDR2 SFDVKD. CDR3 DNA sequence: TGTGCCACCAGTGACTCTCAAGCCTGGACAGGGATCGATGAGCAGTTCTTC. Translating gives CATSDSQAWTGIDEQFF.

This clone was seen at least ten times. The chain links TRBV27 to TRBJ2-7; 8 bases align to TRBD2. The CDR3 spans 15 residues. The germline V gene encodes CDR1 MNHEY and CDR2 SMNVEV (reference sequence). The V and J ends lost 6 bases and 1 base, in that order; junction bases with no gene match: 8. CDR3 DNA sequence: TGTGCCAGCAGCTTCGGGAGGGCAGTGTCCTACGAGCAGTACTTC. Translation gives CASSFGRAVSYEQYF.

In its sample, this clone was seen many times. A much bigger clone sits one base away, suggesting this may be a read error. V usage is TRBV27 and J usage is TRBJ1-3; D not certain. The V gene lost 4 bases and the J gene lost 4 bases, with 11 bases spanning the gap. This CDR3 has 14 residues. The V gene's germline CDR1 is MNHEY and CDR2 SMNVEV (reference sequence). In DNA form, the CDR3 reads TGTGCCAGCAGTTCCTTCCCCGGGGGAAACACCATATATTTT. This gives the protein CASSSFPGGNTIYF.

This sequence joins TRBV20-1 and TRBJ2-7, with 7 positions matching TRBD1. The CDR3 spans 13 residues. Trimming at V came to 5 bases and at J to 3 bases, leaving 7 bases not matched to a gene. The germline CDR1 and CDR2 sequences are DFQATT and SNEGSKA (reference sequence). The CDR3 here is CSASMTGSYEQYF. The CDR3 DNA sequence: TGCAGTGCTTCGATGACAGGGAGCTACGAGCAGTACTTC.

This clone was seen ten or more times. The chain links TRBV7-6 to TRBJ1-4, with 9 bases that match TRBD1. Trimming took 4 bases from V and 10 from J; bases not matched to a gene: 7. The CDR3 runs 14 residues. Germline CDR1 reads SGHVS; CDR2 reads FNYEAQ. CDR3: CASSSGTGPGKLFF. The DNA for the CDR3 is TGTGCCAGCAGCTCCGGGACAGGGCCGGGAAAACTGTTTTTT.

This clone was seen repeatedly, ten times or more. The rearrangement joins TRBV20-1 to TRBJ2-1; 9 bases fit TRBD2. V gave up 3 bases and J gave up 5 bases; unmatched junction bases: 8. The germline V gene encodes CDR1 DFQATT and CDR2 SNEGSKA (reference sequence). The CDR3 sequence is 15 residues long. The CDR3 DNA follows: TGCAGTGCTAGGTTCTCGGTAGCGGGAGACAATGAGCAGTTCTTC. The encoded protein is CSARFSVAGDNEQFF.

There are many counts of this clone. Written as DNA, the CDR3 is TGTGCCATCAGTGAGGGACATAATGAAAAACTGTTTTTT. Amino acids: CAISEGHNEKLFF. This chain connects TRBV10-3 to TRBJ1-4, with D possibly TRBD1 on 5 matching bases. Per the germline V gene, CDR1 is ENHRY and CDR2 is SYGVKD. V lost 2 bases to trimming and J lost 4 bases, with 5 bases between them. The CDR3 consists of 13 residues.

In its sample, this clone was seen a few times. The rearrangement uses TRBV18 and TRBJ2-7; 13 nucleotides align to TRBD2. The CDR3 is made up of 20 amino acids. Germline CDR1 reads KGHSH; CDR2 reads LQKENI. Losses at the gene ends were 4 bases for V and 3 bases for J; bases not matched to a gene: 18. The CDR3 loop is CASSLKGGTGLAGPNYEQYF. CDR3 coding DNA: TGTGCCAGCTCACTGAAAGGGGGGACGGGACTAGCGGGACCTAACTACGAGCAGTACTTC. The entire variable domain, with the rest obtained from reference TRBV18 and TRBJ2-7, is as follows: NAGVMQNPRHLVRRRGQEARLRCSPMKGHSHVYWYRQLPEEGLKFMVYLQKENIIDESGMPKERFSAEFPKEGPSILRIQQVVRGDSAAYFCASSLKGGTGLAGPNYEQYFGPGTRLTVT.

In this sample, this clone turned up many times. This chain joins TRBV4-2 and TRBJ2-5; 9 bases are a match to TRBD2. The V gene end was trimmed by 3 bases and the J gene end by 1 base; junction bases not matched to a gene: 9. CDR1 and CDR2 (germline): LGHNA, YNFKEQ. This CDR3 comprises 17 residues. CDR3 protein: CASSHGSSGTSQETQYF. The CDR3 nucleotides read TGTGCCAGCAGCCATGGTTCTAGCGGGACAAGCCAAGAGACCCAGTACTTC.

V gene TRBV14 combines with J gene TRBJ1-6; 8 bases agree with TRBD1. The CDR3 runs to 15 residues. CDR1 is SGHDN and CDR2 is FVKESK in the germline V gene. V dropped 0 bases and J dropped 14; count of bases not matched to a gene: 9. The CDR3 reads CASSQDRGLSPTLHF. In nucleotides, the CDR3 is TGTGCCAGCAGCCAAGACAGGGGGCTGTCTCCGACCCTCCACTTT.